The TCR beta chain under discussion was sequenced for a study of T-cell memory formation after mild COVID-19. MiXCR, run by TCRdb on the 5' RACE reads, gives a single entry per CDR3 protein. The sample shows 400,000 or so distinct CDR3 sequences, 15% to 20% of them seen only once. V gave up 0 bases and J gave up 8 bases, with 11 bases separating them. The CDR3 has 13 amino acids. Per germline, CDR1 SGHTS and CDR2 YDEGEE. This sequence originates from an adult woman who had mild COVID-19 (a few samples of this study predate the infection). Cell type and time point are not known. V is TRBV5-8 and J is TRBJ1-2, with TRBD1 as a possible D gene (6 bases). The material sequenced was PBMCs or a T cell subset sorted from them (not recorded which). CDR3 sequence: CASSLDRVQGYTF. CDR3 nucleotide sequence: TGTGCCAGCAGCTTGGACAGGGTCCAAGGCTACACCTTC.